This TCR beta chain was obtained from a study of neurological immune-mediated disorders. From the 5' RACE reads, TCRdb called clonotypes with MiXCR, one entry per CDR3 protein. The sample includes almost 30,000 distinct CDR3 sequences, 9.5% to 13% of them seen just once. General observations from the study: There were no CDR3 amino acid sequences shared by expanded clones across subjects, a result suggesting private repertoires in all groups. HTLV-1-associated myelopathy had the most TCR clonal expansion, and multiple sclerosis had the least, less than healthy controls.

The unsorted libraries had their origin in 2 million PBMCs stored at -80 C. Germline CDR1 is LGHNA and CDR2 is YSLEER. The length of the CDR3 is 17 residues. J gave up 5 bases and V 1 base, and 9 bases lay outside the gene matches. As regards this clonotype: Its antigen is as yet unknown.

Sequenced input: PBMCs. This chain joins TRBV4-3 and TRBJ2-1; TRBD1 agrees at 9 bases. This clonotype was obtained from a woman in her sixties in good health. Here the CDR3 DNA reads TGCGCCAGCAGCCAAGGTCACAGGGGGCAATTAAACAATGAGCAGTTCTTC. Translation: CASSQGHRGQLNNEQFF.